Listed below are T cell receptor beta chains from one sample, sequenced in a study of regulatory T cells in long-lasting Graves disease. Each CDR3 protein gets one entry after TCRdb re-called the multiplex PCR reads with MiXCR. Of about 470,000 distinct CDR3 sequences in the sample, around a fifth are singletons; the top ten hold about 6.6%. The sequencing used peripheral blood mononuclear cells (PBMCs), collected when the disease was refractory, from a patient treated with antithyroid drugs. Receptors were obtained from a female donor with Graves disease. Each CDR3 is given with its conserved first and last residue. A D gene is named only where the DNA matches it firmly. Clone size is given for some rows only: seen once, a few or many times, or a class if the clone is expanded.

TRBV28	many	TRBD1	TRBJ1-6	CASSLPGQTNSPLHF	TGTGCCAGCAGTTTACCGGGACAGACTAATTCACCCCTCCACTTT
TRBV7-2	.	TRBD2	TRBJ2-1	CASSPGTSGRAFYNEQFF	TGTGCCAGCAGCCCAGGGACTAGCGGGAGGGCCTTCTACAATGAGCAGTTCTTC
TRBV28	.	TRBD1	TRBJ2-7	CASSPSGQGGNEQYF	TGTGCCAGCAGCCCCTCCGGACAGGGGGGCAACGAGCAGTACTTC
TRBV20-1	many	.	TRBJ2-7	CSAYPTGTSEQYF	TGCAGTGCATACCCAACAGGGACAAGCGAGCAGTACTTC
TRBV28	many	.	TRBJ1-5	CASRRSQQPQHF	TGTGCCAGCCGGAGGAGTCAGCAGCCCCAGCATTTT
TRBV15	many	.	TRBJ1-5	CATTSGGGGQPQHF	TGTGCCACCACCTCCGGCGGGGGAGGTCAGCCCCAGCATTTT
TRBV7-9	few	TRBD1	TRBJ1-2	CASSLEGMLQGGSNGYTF	TGTGCCAGCAGCTTAGAGGGAATGCTTCAGGGGGGATCAAATGGCTACACCTTC
TRBV7-8	.	TRBD2	TRBJ2-3	CASSSTSTLTDTQYF	TGTGCCAGCAGCTCGACTAGCACCCTCACAGATACGCAGTATTTT
TRBV7-9	.	TRBD1	TRBJ2-2	CASSTRAGQGATGELFF	TGTGCCAGCAGCACAAGAGCGGGACAGGGGGCAACCGGGGAGCTGTTTTTT
TRBV11-2	many	.	TRBJ1-2	CASSSNGQLPYGYTF	TGTGCCAGCAGCTCCAACGGACAGCTACCCTATGGCTACACCTTC
TRBV6-1	few	.	TRBJ1-2	CASSTAKVGNYGYTF	TGTGCCAGCAGTACTGCCAAGGTCGGGAACTATGGCTACACCTTC
TRBV12-3/TRBV12-4	.	TRBD2	TRBJ2-1	CASSFLLLAGVNEQFF	TGTGCCAGCAGTTTCCTCTTACTAGCGGGAGTCAATGAGCAGTTCTTC